The clone carrying this T cell receptor beta chain has ten or more counts. Its antigen is undetermined. A sample-barcoded 5' primer and a J-beta primer mix were used in a second PCR of roughly 7 to 12 cycles. From the 5' RACE reads, TCRdb called clonotypes with MiXCR, one entry per CDR3 protein. The table records 920,000 or so distinct CDR3 sequences, 35% to 50% of them present only once. These data belong to a study of blood T cells in healthy people across ages. Findings and caveats of the study: A roughly linear age-dependent decrease characterized TCR beta diversity per million T cells.

The CDR3 spans 12 residues. The germline V gene has CDR1 SGHTA and CDR2 FQGNSA. V lost 5 bases and J 4 bases, leaving 7 bases between the germline ends. The J gene is TRBJ2-3, the V gene TRBV7-2; the D is unclear. Sequencing was performed on blood. The receptor's source is an older woman in good health. The CDR3 DNA follows: TGTGCCAGCAGCACGCGAGCAGATACGCAGTATTTT. Protein: CASSTRADTQYF.